These T cell receptor beta chains were read from a single sample in a study of cytomegalovirus exposure and HLA in healthy donors. Assay used: immunoSEQ multiplex PCR; TCRdb lists only in-frame clones, some missing. The sample carries around 140,000 clones, roughly 80% recorded once. Sequencing was done on a sample of PBMCs. The receptors here all came from a male donor in good health and CMV-seronegative. Each CDR3 is given with its conserved first and last residue. D genes are given only for firm matches. Size is omitted from some rows. Given values are once, few, many or a class for expanded clones.

NA,TRBJ2-4,NA,TRBV29-1,TGCAGCGTTGAAGCGGGTAGCGTAGACTTC,CSVEAGSVDF
TRBD2,TRBJ2-1,NA,TRBV18,TGTGCCAGCTCACTAACCGGGACTAGCGGGGACAATGAGCAGTTCTTC,CASSLTGTSGDNEQFF
NA,TRBJ2-1,NA,TRBV18,TGTGCCAGCTCACCGGTCAGATCCAATGAGCAGTTCTTC,CASSPVRSNEQFF
NA,TRBJ2-5,NA,TRBV6-1,TGTGCCAGCAGTGACGCATGGACTAACCAAGAGACCCAGTACTTC,CASSDAWTNQETQYF
TRBD1,TRBJ1-2,NA,TRBV28,TGTGCCAGCAGTCAGGGGGAACTGTACTATGGCTACACCTTC,CASSQGELYYGYTF
TRBD2,TRBJ2-1,NA,TRBV4-1,TGCGCCAGCAGCCAAGAGGGAGGACTAGACGATGAGCAGTTCTTC,CASSQEGGLDDEQFF
TRBD2,TRBJ2-2,NA,TRBV5-4,TGTGCCAGCAGCTTGGAGTTAGCGGGGGTTAACACCGGGGAGCTGTTTTTT,CASSLELAGVNTGELFF
NA,TRBJ1-1,NA,TRBV5-5,TGTGCCAGCAGCTTCTATTATAGGGGGGGGGCTGAAGCTTTCTTT,CASSFYYRGGAEAFF
TRBD1,TRBJ2-6,NA,TRBV7-3,TGTGCCAGCAGCCCCAGACAGGGGGAATACTCTGGGGCCAACGTCCTGACTTTC,CASSPRQGEYSGANVLTF
TRBD1,TRBJ2-7,NA,TRBV5-8,TGTGCCAGCAGCTTGGGACAGGGGGCCGTTCCATTCTCCTACGAGCAGTACTTC,CASSLGQGAVPFSYEQYF
NA,TRBJ2-5,NA,TRBV9,TGTGCCAGCAGCCTCGAGGGGGGGCAAGAGACCCAGTACTTC,CASSLEGGQETQYF
TRBD1,TRBJ1-2,NA,TRBV4-1,TGCGCCAGCAGCCACCCGGATGCGGGACAGGCTAACTATGGCTACACCTTC,CASSHPDAGQANYGYTF
NA,TRBJ1-5,NA,TRBV19,TGTGCCAGTAGTTATCAGGCGAGCAATCAGCCCCAGCATTTT,CASSYQASNQPQHF
TRBD1,TRBJ1-2,NA,TRBV2,TGTGCCAGCAGTAGAGCCGGGACAGGTAGCGGCTACACCTTC,CASSRAGTGSGYTF
TRBD1,TRBJ2-1,NA,TRBV4-3,TGCGCCAGCAGCCAAGGGTGGACAGGGTGGAAGTTCTTC,CASSQGWTGWKFF
NA,TRBJ1-5,NA,TRBV28,TGTGCCAGTCAGTTTATCGGACAGTATAATCAGCCCCAGCATTTT,CASQFIGQYNQPQHF
NA,TRBJ1-2,once,TRBV28,TGTGCCAGCAGTCTACGTCGGGGCAGGGGCGTCCCCTATGGCTACACCTTC,CASSLRRGRGVPYGYTF
TRBD1,TRBJ2-7,NA,TRBV11-2,TGTGCCAGCAGCTCCCGGGACAGGGGCCGGGGGCAGTACTTC,CASSSRDRGRGQYF
TRBD1,TRBJ2-5,NA,TRBV7-2,TGTGCCAGCAGCGGGGACAGGGCAGAGACCCAGTACTTC,CASSGDRAETQYF
TRBD1,TRBJ2-7,once,TRBV6-5,TGTGCCAGCAGTTACTCCCGGGACAGCACCTACGAGCAGTACTTC,CASSYSRDSTYEQYF
TRBD1,TRBJ2-1,NA,TRBV15,TGTGCCACCAGCCCGGACAGGGCTAACTCCTACAATGAGCAGTTCTTC,CATSPDRANSYNEQFF
NA,TRBJ2-7,NA,TRBV11-1,TGTGCCAGCAGCTTAGATGACATCTCCTACGAGCAGTACTTC,CASSLDDISYEQYF
TRBD1,TRBJ2-7,NA,TRBV7-8,TGTGCCAGCAGGCAAATCACAGGGGGCGGCTACGAGCAGTACTTC,CASRQITGGGYEQYF
TRBD1,TRBJ2-5,NA,TRBV29-1,TGCAGCGTTGAACAGACAGGGTCTGAGACCCAGTACTTC,CSVEQTGSETQYF
NA,TRBJ2-3,NA,TRBV10-3,TGTGCCATCAGGGGCCCTCTAAGGGAGGCGCAGTATTTT,CAIRGPLREAQYF
NA,TRBJ1-1,NA,TRBV28,TGTGCCAGCACCCAACTTGGACAGTTGGCTGAAGCTTTCTTT,CASTQLGQLAEAFF
NA,TRBJ1-2,NA,TRBV5-1,TGCGCCAGCAGCTCCGTCCCATCGGGGATGGACTATGGCTACACCTTC,CASSSVPSGMDYGYTF
NA,TRBJ1-5,once,TRBV7-2,TGTGCCAGCAGCTTCGGCGGGGATAGCAATCAGCCCCAGCATTTT,CASSFGGDSNQPQHF
NA,TRBJ2-1,once,TRBV10-3,TGTGCCATCAGTGAACAGGTAGGATCCTACAATGAGCAGTTCTTC,CAISEQVGSYNEQFF
NA,TRBJ2-2,once,TRBV4-3,TGCGCCAGCAGCCAAGATACGGAGCCTAACACCGGGGAGCTGTTTTTT,CASSQDTEPNTGELFF
TRBD1,TRBJ2-7,NA,TRBV4-1,TGCGCCAGCAGCCAAGCTTACAGGGGTGGCGAGCAGTACTTC,CASSQAYRGGEQYF
TRBD2,TRBJ2-1,NA,TRBV4-2,TGTGCCAGCAGCCAAGATCTGGGTATAGCGGGGGGGCCCAATGAGCAGTTCTTC,CASSQDLGIAGGPNEQFF
NA,TRBJ2-7,once,TRBV6-5,TGTGCCAGCAGGGCAGGGGTAGACGAGCAGTACTTC,CASRAGVDEQYF
TRBD1,TRBJ2-1,NA,TRBV19,TGTGCCAGTAGTATAGGGACAGGGGGAGGCAATGAGCAGTTCTTC,CASSIGTGGGNEQFF
NA,TRBJ2-7,few,TRBV7-8,TGTGCCAGCAGCTTACGGGAAGAGCAGTACTTC,CASSLREEQYF
NA,TRBJ2-1,NA,TRBV19,TGTGCCAGTAGTATGACATACTACAATGAGCAGTTCTTC,CASSMTYYNEQFF
NA,TRBJ1-3,NA,TRBV28,TGTGCCAGCAGTATAATGCGGGACTCTTCAGGAAACACCATATATTTT,CASSIMRDSSGNTIYF
TRBD1,TRBJ2-4,NA,TRBV18,TGTGCCAGCTCACCCGGGACAGTAAAAAACATTCAGTACTTC,CASSPGTVKNIQYF
NA,TRBJ2-3,NA,TRBV6-5,TGTGCCAGCAGCCTACAGGGAACCACAGATACGCAGTATTTT,CASSLQGTTDTQYF
TRBD1,TRBJ1-6,few,TRBV19,TGTGCCAGTAGTATGGGACAGGGGACGCCAAGCTCCTATAATTCACCCCTCCACTTT,CASSMGQGTPSSYNSPLHF